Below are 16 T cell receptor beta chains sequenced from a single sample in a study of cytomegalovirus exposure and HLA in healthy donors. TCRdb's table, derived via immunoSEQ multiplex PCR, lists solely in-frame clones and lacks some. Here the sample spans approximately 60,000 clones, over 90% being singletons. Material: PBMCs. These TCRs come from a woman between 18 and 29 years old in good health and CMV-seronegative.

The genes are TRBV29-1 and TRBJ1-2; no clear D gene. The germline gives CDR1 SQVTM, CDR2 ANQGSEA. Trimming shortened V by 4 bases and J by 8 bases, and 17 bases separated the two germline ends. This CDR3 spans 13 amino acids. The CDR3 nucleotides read TGCAGCGTTGGAGGAGAAAGTCTGCGGGGCTACACCTTC. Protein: CSVGGESLRGYTF.

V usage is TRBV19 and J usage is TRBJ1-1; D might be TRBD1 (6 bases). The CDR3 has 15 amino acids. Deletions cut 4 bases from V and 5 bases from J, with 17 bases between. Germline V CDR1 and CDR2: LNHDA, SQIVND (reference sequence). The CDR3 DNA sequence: TGTGCCAGTAGTACACTACAGGGTAGGAAGACTGAAGCTTTCTTT. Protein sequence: CASSTLQGRKTEAFF. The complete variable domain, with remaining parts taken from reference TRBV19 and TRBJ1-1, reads DGGITQSPKYLFRKEGQNVTLSCEQNLNHDAMYWYRQDPGQGLRLIYYSQIVNDFQKGDIAEGYSVSREKKESFPLTVTSAQKNPTAFYLCASSTLQGRKTEAFFGQGTRLTVV.

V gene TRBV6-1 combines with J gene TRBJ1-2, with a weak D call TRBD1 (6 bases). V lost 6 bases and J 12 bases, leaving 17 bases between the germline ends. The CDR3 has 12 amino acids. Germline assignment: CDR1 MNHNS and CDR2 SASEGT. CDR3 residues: CASSGHRAHHTF. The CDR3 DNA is TGTGCCAGCAGCGGACACAGGGCGCACCACACCTTC.

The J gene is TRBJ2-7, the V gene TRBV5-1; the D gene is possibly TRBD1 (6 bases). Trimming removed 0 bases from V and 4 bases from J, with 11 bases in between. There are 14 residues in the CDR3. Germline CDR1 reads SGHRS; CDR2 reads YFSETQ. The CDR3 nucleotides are TGCGCCAGCAGCTTGGACAGGGTGGTGTACGAGCAGTACTTC. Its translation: CASSLDRVVYEQYF.

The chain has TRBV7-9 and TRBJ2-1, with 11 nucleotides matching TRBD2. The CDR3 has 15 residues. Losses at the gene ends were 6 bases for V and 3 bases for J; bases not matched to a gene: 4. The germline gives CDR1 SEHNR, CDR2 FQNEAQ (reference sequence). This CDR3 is CASSSGLAVYNEQFF. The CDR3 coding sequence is TGTGCCAGCAGTTCGGGACTAGCGGTCTACAATGAGCAGTTCTTC.

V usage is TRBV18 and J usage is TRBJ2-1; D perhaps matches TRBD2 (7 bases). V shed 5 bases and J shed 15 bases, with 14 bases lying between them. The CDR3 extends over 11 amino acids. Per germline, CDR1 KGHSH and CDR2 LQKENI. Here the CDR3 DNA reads TGTGCCAGCTCAGGGGGGGCGAGGGTGTTCTTC. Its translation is CASSGGARVFF.

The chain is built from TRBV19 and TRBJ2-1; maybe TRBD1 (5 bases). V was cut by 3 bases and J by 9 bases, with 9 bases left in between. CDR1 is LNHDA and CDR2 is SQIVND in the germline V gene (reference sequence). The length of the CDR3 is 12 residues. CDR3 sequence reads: CASSMGRPEQFF. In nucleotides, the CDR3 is TGTGCCAGTAGTATGGGGCGGCCTGAGCAGTTCTTC.

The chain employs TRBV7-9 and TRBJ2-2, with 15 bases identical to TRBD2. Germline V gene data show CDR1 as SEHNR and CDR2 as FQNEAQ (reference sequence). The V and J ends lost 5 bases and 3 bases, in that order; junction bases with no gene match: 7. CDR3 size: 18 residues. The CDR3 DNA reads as TGTGCCAGCAGCGGGGGACTAGCGGGAGGTCGGGACACCGGGGAGCTGTTTTTT. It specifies CASSGGLAGGRDTGELFF.

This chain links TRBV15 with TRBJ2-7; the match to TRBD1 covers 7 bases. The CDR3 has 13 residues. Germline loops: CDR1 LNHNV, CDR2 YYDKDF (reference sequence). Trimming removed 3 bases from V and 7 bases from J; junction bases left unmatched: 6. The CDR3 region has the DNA TGTGCCACCAGCAGCGACAGGGTACGAGAGCAGTACTTC. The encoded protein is CATSSDRVREQYF.

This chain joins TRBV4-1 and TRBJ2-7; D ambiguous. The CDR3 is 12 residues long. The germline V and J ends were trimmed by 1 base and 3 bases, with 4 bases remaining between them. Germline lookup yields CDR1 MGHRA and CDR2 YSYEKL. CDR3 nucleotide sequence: TGCGCCAGCAGCCAAGGTTACTACGAGCAGTACGTC. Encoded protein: CASSQGYYEQYV.

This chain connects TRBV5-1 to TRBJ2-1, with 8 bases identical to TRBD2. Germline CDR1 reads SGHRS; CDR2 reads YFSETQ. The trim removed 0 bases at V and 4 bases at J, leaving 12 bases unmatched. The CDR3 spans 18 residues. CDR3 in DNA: TGCGCCAGCAGCTTGGGATACAGCGGGGGCACGATATACAATGAGCAGTTCTTC. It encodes CASSLGYSGGTIYNEQFF.

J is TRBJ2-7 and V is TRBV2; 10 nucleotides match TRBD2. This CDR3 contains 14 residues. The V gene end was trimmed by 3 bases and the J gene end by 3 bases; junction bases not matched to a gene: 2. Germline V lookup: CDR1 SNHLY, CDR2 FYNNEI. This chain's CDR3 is CASSDPSGGYEQYF. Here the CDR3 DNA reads TGTGCCAGCAGTGACCCTAGCGGGGGCTACGAGCAGTACTTC.

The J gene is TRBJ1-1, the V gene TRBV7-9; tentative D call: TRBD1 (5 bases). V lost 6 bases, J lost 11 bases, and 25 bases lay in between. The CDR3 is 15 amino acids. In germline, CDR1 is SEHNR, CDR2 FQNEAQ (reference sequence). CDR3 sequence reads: CASRTTGGGEGRAFF. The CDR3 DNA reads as TGTGCCAGCAGAACCACCGGGGGAGGGGAAGGTCGGGCTTTCTTT.

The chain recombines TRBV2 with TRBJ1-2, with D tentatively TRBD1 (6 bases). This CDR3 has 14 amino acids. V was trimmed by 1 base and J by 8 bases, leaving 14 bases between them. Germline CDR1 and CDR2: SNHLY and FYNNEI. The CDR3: CASSEDPGDLGYTF. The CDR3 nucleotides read TGTGCCAGCAGTGAAGATCCAGGGGATCTCGGCTACACCTTC.

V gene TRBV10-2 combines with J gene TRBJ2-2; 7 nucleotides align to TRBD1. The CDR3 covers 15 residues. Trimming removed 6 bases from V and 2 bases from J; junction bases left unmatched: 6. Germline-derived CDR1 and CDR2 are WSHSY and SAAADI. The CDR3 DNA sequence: TGCGCCAGCAGGGACAGGACGATAAACACCGGGGAGCTGTTTTTT. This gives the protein CASRDRTINTGELFF.

The CDR3 here is CASRLGNQPQHF. Here the CDR3 DNA reads TGTGCCAGTAGACTAGGGAATCAGCCCCAGCATTTT. The V and J genes are TRBV19 and TRBJ1-5; D gene ambiguous. The germline V and J ends were trimmed by 6 bases and 4 bases, with 7 bases remaining between them. Germline-derived CDR1 and CDR2 are LNHDA and SQIVND (reference sequence). The CDR3 extends over 12 amino acids.